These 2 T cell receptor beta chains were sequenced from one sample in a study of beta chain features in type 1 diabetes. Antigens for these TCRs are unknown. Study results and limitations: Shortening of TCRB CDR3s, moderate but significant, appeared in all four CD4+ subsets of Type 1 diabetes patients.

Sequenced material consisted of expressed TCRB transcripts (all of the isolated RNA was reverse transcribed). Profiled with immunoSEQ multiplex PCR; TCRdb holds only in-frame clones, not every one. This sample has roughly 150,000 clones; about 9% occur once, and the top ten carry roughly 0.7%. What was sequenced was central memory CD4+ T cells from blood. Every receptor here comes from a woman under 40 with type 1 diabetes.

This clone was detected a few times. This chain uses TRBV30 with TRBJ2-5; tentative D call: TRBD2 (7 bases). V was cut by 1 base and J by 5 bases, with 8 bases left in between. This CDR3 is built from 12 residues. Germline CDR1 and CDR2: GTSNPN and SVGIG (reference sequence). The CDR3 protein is CAWSEGGETQYF. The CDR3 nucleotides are TGTGCCTGGAGTGAGGGGGGGGAGACCCAGTACTTC.

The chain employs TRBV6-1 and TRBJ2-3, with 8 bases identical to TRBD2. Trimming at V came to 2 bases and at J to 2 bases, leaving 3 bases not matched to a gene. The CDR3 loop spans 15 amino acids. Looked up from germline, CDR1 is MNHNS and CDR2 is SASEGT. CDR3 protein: CASSEQRGYTDTQYF. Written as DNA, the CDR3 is TGTGCCAGCAGTGAACAGCGGGGGTACACAGATACGCAGTATTTT.